The source of this T cell receptor (beta chain) is a study of blood T cell repertoires in COVID-19. Study background: COVID-19 samples collected from the United States, Italy and Spain covered acute and convalescent phases. PBMCs, B-cell-depleted T cells, or T cells provided the cDNA or gDNA that made up the material.

As originally analysed: Amplification from reference gene primers served as the basis for estimated nucleated cell counts. Produced via immunoSEQ multiplex PCR; TCRdb's table is partial and in-frame only. The V and J calls and the clone size are those of that table, but D and trimming were determined from the DNA. The profile shows 200,000 to 250,000 clones, roughly 88% of them singletons. Comment on this clone: The identical CDR3 is also encoded by other nucleotide sequences in the sample.

Germline V CDR1 and CDR2: SNHLY, FYNNEI. V was clipped by 4 bases and J by 1 base, with 7 bases between them. The CDR3 is 13 amino acids. This chain uses TRBV2 with TRBJ1-1, with D hard to call. This TCR derives from a man older than 75 with acute or convalescent COVID-19. Sequenced input: peripheral blood. The CDR3 sequence: CASSGEGNTEAFF. The CDR3 region has the DNA TGTGCCAGCAGTGGAGAGGGGAACACTGAAGCTTTCTTT.